Listed below are T cell receptor beta chains from one sample, sequenced in a study of shared clonotypes between healthy human individuals. Method: immunoSEQ multiplex PCR; TCRdb's copy keeps in-frame clones and lacks some. In the table there are approximately 2.5 million clones, 93% of which are singletons. Sequences were obtained from naive CD4+ T cells from PBMCs. These receptors were obtained from a man between 18 and 29 years old in good health. Some clones in this sample may be carry-over from other donors' samples. Each CDR3 is given without its conserved first and last residue. D genes are given only for firm matches.

CDR3 protein: ASSSRDRATLGQF; V gene: TRBV28; D gene: TRBD1; J gene: TRBJ2-1; CDR3 length: 13
CDR3 protein: ASSQKREKGFEQF; V gene: TRBV4-3; D gene: TRBD2; J gene: TRBJ2-1; CDR3 length: 13
CDR3 protein: ASSFLGEQY; V gene: TRBV27; D gene: .; J gene: TRBJ2-7; CDR3 length: 9
CDR3 protein: ASSAIINTDTQY; V gene: TRBV7-2; D gene: .; J gene: TRBJ2-3; CDR3 length: 12
CDR3 protein: ASSLPPWTEQY; V gene: TRBV4-1; D gene: .; J gene: TRBJ2-7; CDR3 length: 11
CDR3 protein: ASSLQGRGSGNTIY; V gene: TRBV5-6; D gene: .; J gene: TRBJ1-3; CDR3 length: 14
CDR3 protein: ASSLKWVQGKLF; V gene: TRBV7-8; D gene: .; J gene: TRBJ1-4; CDR3 length: 12
CDR3 protein: ASSPGGASYEQY; V gene: TRBV7-3; D gene: .; J gene: TRBJ2-7; CDR3 length: 12
CDR3 protein: ASSSDFTDTQY; V gene: TRBV5-1; D gene: .; J gene: TRBJ2-3; CDR3 length: 11
CDR3 protein: AISEPAGRQETQY; V gene: TRBV10-3; D gene: .; J gene: TRBJ2-5; CDR3 length: 13
CDR3 protein: ASFPEPPTQAYT; V gene: TRBV5-1; D gene: .; J gene: TRBJ1-2; CDR3 length: 12
CDR3 protein: ASSFSGTTYNEQF; V gene: TRBV5-1; D gene: TRBD2; J gene: TRBJ2-1; CDR3 length: 13
CDR3 protein: ATQGQGALTQY; V gene: TRBV19; D gene: TRBD1; J gene: TRBJ2-3; CDR3 length: 11
CDR3 protein: ASSLQGGLGYT; V gene: TRBV7-3; D gene: .; J gene: TRBJ1-2; CDR3 length: 11
CDR3 protein: ASSPKHGNTGELF; V gene: TRBV19; D gene: .; J gene: TRBJ2-2; CDR3 length: 13
CDR3 protein: ASSLTGQGNTEAF; V gene: TRBV7-3; D gene: TRBD1; J gene: TRBJ1-1; CDR3 length: 13
CDR3 protein: ASSLDRVGNTIY; V gene: TRBV5-4; D gene: .; J gene: TRBJ1-3; CDR3 length: 12
CDR3 protein: ASSLGDYEQY; V gene: TRBV5-1; D gene: .; J gene: TRBJ2-7; CDR3 length: 10
CDR3 protein: ATSRDRPRSPGDTNEKLF; V gene: TRBV15; D gene: .; J gene: TRBJ1-4; CDR3 length: 18
CDR3 protein: ASSLYRDPTGYT; V gene: TRBV7-2; D gene: .; J gene: TRBJ1-2; CDR3 length: 12
CDR3 protein: ASSQDWADYGYT; V gene: TRBV4-3; D gene: .; J gene: TRBJ1-2; CDR3 length: 12
CDR3 protein: ASSVGPGTETQY; V gene: TRBV9; D gene: .; J gene: TRBJ2-5; CDR3 length: 12
CDR3 protein: ASRDLGASGNTIY; V gene: TRBV28; D gene: .; J gene: TRBJ1-3; CDR3 length: 13
CDR3 protein: ASSPTGQANNEQF; V gene: TRBV10-1; D gene: TRBD1; J gene: TRBJ2-1; CDR3 length: 13
CDR3 protein: ASSGRVGQPQH; V gene: TRBV2; D gene: .; J gene: TRBJ1-5; CDR3 length: 11
CDR3 protein: ASSSPSPGAYEQY; V gene: TRBV11-1; D gene: .; J gene: TRBJ2-7; CDR3 length: 13
CDR3 protein: ASSLLMTGELF; V gene: TRBV5-1; D gene: .; J gene: TRBJ2-2; CDR3 length: 11
CDR3 protein: ASSPRGAVSEQY; V gene: TRBV7-2; D gene: .; J gene: TRBJ2-7; CDR3 length: 12
CDR3 protein: SVSGGSSYEQY; V gene: TRBV29-1; D gene: TRBD2; J gene: TRBJ2-7; CDR3 length: 11
CDR3 protein: ASSLSTDSLGHSPLH; V gene: TRBV5-6; D gene: .; J gene: TRBJ1-6; CDR3 length: 15
CDR3 protein: ASSIGLAGGETQY; V gene: TRBV5-1; D gene: TRBD2; J gene: TRBJ2-5; CDR3 length: 13
CDR3 protein: ASRPRGISQPQH; V gene: TRBV2; D gene: .; J gene: TRBJ1-5; CDR3 length: 12
CDR3 protein: ASMDRRTGELF; V gene: TRBV28; D gene: TRBD1; J gene: TRBJ2-2; CDR3 length: 11
CDR3 protein: AGNRDRGTDTQY; V gene: TRBV30; D gene: TRBD1; J gene: TRBJ2-3; CDR3 length: 12
CDR3 protein: ASSLLNRGRGDTQY; V gene: TRBV7-8; D gene: TRBD1; J gene: TRBJ2-3; CDR3 length: 14
CDR3 protein: ASSFAGAGNTIY; V gene: TRBV7-8; D gene: .; J gene: TRBJ1-3; CDR3 length: 12
CDR3 protein: ASSNHRTGGQPQH; V gene: TRBV19; D gene: TRBD1; J gene: TRBJ1-5; CDR3 length: 13
CDR3 protein: ASSTLPYNEQF; V gene: TRBV19; D gene: .; J gene: TRBJ2-1; CDR3 length: 11
CDR3 protein: ASSLGVGAYEQY; V gene: TRBV5-1; D gene: .; J gene: TRBJ2-7; CDR3 length: 12
CDR3 protein: ASSEDRGYEKLF; V gene: TRBV2; D gene: TRBD1; J gene: TRBJ1-4; CDR3 length: 12
CDR3 protein: ASSSQEMNTEAF; V gene: TRBV2; D gene: .; J gene: TRBJ1-1; CDR3 length: 12
CDR3 protein: ASSLENSPLH; V gene: TRBV7-9; D gene: .; J gene: TRBJ1-6; CDR3 length: 10
CDR3 protein: ASSVGRLSEKLF; V gene: TRBV9; D gene: .; J gene: TRBJ1-4; CDR3 length: 12
CDR3 protein: AWSTQGNQPQH; V gene: TRBV30; D gene: .; J gene: TRBJ1-5; CDR3 length: 11
CDR3 protein: ASTPLESGTEQF; V gene: TRBV19; D gene: .; J gene: TRBJ2-1; CDR3 length: 12
CDR3 protein: ASSFGQGGADTQY; V gene: TRBV5-4; D gene: TRBD1; J gene: TRBJ2-3; CDR3 length: 13
CDR3 protein: ASSPITQGAYGEQY; V gene: TRBV18; D gene: TRBD1; J gene: TRBJ2-7; CDR3 length: 14
CDR3 protein: AWSVGRRTEAF; V gene: TRBV30; D gene: .; J gene: TRBJ1-1; CDR3 length: 11